The 7 T cell receptor beta chains in this list originate from one sample, sequenced in a study of OX40 agonist ivuxolimab in advanced cancers. TCRdb keeps only in-frame clones here, not all; method: immunoSEQ multiplex PCR. The sample lists 100,000 to 150,000 clones, under 95% occurring once. Specimen: CD4+ or CD8+ T cells sorted from blood, collected in a trial of the OX40 agonist ivuxolimab. These receptors were obtained from an adult with an advanced solid tumor such as melanoma, head and neck, liver or kidney cancer.

This clone was seen only once. The chain is built from TRBV29-1 and TRBJ1-2, with D perhaps matching TRBD1 (6 bases). V gave up 4 bases and J gave up 5 bases, with 14 bases separating them. Germline V CDR1 and CDR2: SQVTM, ANQGSEA. The CDR3 sequence is 13 residues long. CDR3 in amino acids: CSVGGGGGYGYTF. The CDR3, as DNA: TGCAGCGTTGGAGGGGGAGGTGGTTATGGCTACACCTTC.

This sequence joins TRBV13 and TRBJ2-1; 8 bases line up with TRBD2. V lost 0 bases and J lost 8; bases outside the gene matches: 12. CDR1 PRHDT and CDR2 FYEKMQ come from the germline V gene (reference sequence). CDR3 size: 17 residues. DNA for the CDR3: TGTGCCAGCAGCTTAGGCTTAATTTACCAGCGGGAGTATGAGCAGTTCTTC. It codes for CASSLGLIYQREYEQFF.

The rearrangement joins TRBV6-1 to TRBJ1-5; D gene unclear. The V end lost 2 bases, the J end lost 5 bases, and 13 bases lay between the germline ends. The CDR3 covers 15 residues. CDR1 and CDR2 (germline): MNHNS, SASEGT. This chain's CDR3 is CASSETVRSYQPQHF. The DNA of the CDR3 is TGTGCCAGCAGTGAAACGGTCAGGTCCTATCAGCCCCAGCATTTT.

The V gene is TRBV19, the J gene TRBJ1-1; no firm D call. Looked up from germline, CDR1 is LNHDA and CDR2 is SQIVND (reference sequence). This CDR3 is 15 amino acids long. The V gene lost 5 bases and the J gene lost 0 bases, with 13 bases spanning the gap. CDR3 coding DNA: TGTGCCAGTAGTGTGACTGCTATGGTGAACACTGAAGCTTTCTTT. This translates into CASSVTAMVNTEAFF.

This clone was detected a few times. J is TRBJ1-2 and V is TRBV4-2; D is uncertain. V shed 2 bases and J shed 2 bases, with 15 bases lying between them. Per the germline V gene, CDR1 is LGHNA and CDR2 is YNFKEQ. The CDR3 spans 16 residues. CDR3 in DNA: TGTGCCAGCAGCCAAACCCCTGGGGAGGCGAACTATGGCTACACCTTC. Encoded protein: CASSQTPGEANYGYTF.

CDR3 DNA sequence: TGCGCCAGCAGCTTGGACAGGGGCAATCAGCCCCAGCATTTT. It is translated as CASSLDRGNQPQHF. This chain links TRBV5-1 with TRBJ1-5; TRBD1 is a possible D gene (6 bases). The CDR3 sequence is 14 residues long. The V end was cut by 0 bases, the J end by 2 bases, with 6 bases between. Germline CDR1 reads SGHRS; CDR2 reads YFSETQ.

J is TRBJ1-2 and V is TRBV19, with 9 bases fitting TRBD1. The CDR3 covers 13 residues. Germline V gene data show CDR1 as LNHDA and CDR2 as SQIVND (reference sequence). Unmatched junction bases numbered 10, after V lost 10 bases and J lost 7 bases. The CDR3 sequence: CATRDRDLGGYTF. As DNA, the CDR3 is TGTGCCACCCGGGACAGGGATCTTGGTGGCTACACCTTC. Complete variable domain (other parts from reference TRBV19 and TRBJ1-2): DGGITQSPKYLFRKEGQNVTLSCEQNLNHDAMYWYRQDPGQGLRLIYYSQIVNDFQKGDIAEGYSVSREKKESFPLTVTSAQKNPTAFYLCATRDRDLGGYTFGSGTRLTVV.